Below are 28 T cell receptor beta chains sequenced from a single sample in a study of lymphopenia after photon versus proton radiotherapy. The method was immunoSEQ multiplex PCR; TCRdb's version includes in-frame clones alone and lacks a portion of them. In the table there are around 160,000 clones, approximately 91% of which are singletons. The sequencing here drew on peripheral blood, taken from a patient treated with photon-based radiotherapy. These receptors were collected from a man aged 45 to 65 with gastric cancer.

The chain recombines TRBV7-8 with TRBJ1-4; D gene unclear. Germline V gene data show CDR1 as SGHVS and CDR2 as FQNEAQ. Trimming took off 4 bases at V and 0 bases at J, with 12 bases between the two ends. This CDR3 region has 16 residues. CDR3 sequence reads: CASSSSGFTTNEKLFF. The CDR3 nucleotides read TGTGCCAGCAGCTCGTCGGGGTTCACAACTAATGAAAAACTGTTTTTT.

The chain joins TRBV5-1 to TRBJ2-1; 8 bases map to TRBD2. After removal of 5 bases from V and 2 bases from J, the junction contained 6 bases not matched to a gene. The CDR3 has 15 residues. Looked up from germline, CDR1 is SGHRS and CDR2 is YFSETQ. This chain's CDR3 is CASRVDSGTYNEQFF. CDR3 coding DNA: TGCGCCAGCAGAGTCGATAGCGGGACCTACAATGAGCAGTTCTTC.

This clone was recorded only once. The J gene is TRBJ2-3, the V gene TRBV2; the match to TRBD2 covers 9 bases. With V trimmed by 6 bases and J by 1 base, 2 bases remained unmatched. This CDR3 has 14 residues. The germline gives CDR1 SNHLY, CDR2 FYNNEI. The CDR3 DNA reads as TGTGCCAGCAGAGTAGCGGGAGGCACAGATACGCAGTATTTT. Amino acids: CASRVAGGTDTQYF.

This clone was picked up one time. J is TRBJ2-7 and V is TRBV5-4, with 14 nucleotides matching TRBD2. CDR1 is SGHNT, CDR2 YYREEE, per germline (reference sequence). The CDR3 is made up of 16 amino acids. J gave up 6 bases and V 0 bases, and 5 bases lay outside the gene matches. CDR3 DNA sequence: TGTGCCAGCAGCTTGGAGGGACTAGCGGGAGTGGGCGAGCAGTACTTC. It yields the protein CASSLEGLAGVGEQYF. Together with reference TRBV5-4 and TRBJ2-7, the CDR3 gives the full variable domain: ETGVTQSPTHLIKTRGQQVTLRCSSQSGHNTVSWYQQALGQGPQFIFQYYREEENGRGNFPPRFSGLQFPNYSSELNVNALELDDSALYLCASSLEGLAGVGEQYFGPGTRLTVT.

The chain is built from TRBV5-5 and TRBJ1-4; 7 bases map to TRBD1. The CDR3 totals 15 residues. The germline gives CDR1 SGHKS, CDR2 YYEKEE (reference sequence). The V segment lost 4 bases and the J segment 13 bases; nucleotides outside the gene matches: 16. The CDR3: CASSGARTGPKALFF. The CDR3 DNA follows: TGTGCCAGCAGCGGGGCTAGGACAGGACCCAAGGCACTGTTTTTT. The full variable domain, completed using reference TRBV5-5 and TRBJ1-4, is DAGVTQSPTHLIKTRGQQVTLRCSPISGHKSVSWYQQVLGQGPQFIFQYYEKEERGRGNFPDRFSARQFPNYSSELNVNALLLGDSALYLCASSGARTGPKALFFGSGTQLSVL.

J is TRBJ2-7 and V is TRBV6-1; D is unclear. The germline V and J ends were trimmed by 2 bases and 3 bases, with 17 bases remaining between them. The CDR3 has 16 residues. Germline V gives CDR1 MNHNS, CDR2 SASEGT. The CDR3 nucleotides are TGTGCCAGCAGTGAATCGGTACGGCGGATCAACTACGAGCAGTACTTC. This translates into CASSESVRRINYEQYF.

The count of this clone is one. This sequence joins TRBV7-8 and TRBJ2-1, with unresolved D. V was pared by 0 bases and J by 5 bases, with 8 bases between. This CDR3 has 14 residues. Germline V lookup: CDR1 SGHVS, CDR2 FQNEAQ. The CDR3 sequence is CASSLAWHNNEQFF. DNA for the CDR3: TGTGCCAGCAGCTTAGCGTGGCACAACAATGAGCAGTTCTTC.

This clone was seen a single time. The V gene is TRBV27, the J gene TRBJ2-3; tentative D call: TRBD1 (5 bases). This CDR3 contains 14 residues. Per the germline V gene, CDR1 is MNHEY and CDR2 is SMNVEV (reference sequence). V was shortened by 6 bases and J by 4 bases, with 14 bases between the two germline ends. As DNA, the CDR3 is TGTGCCAGCAGCTGGGGCAGGGTCGCAGATACGCAGTATTTT. Translated: CASSWGRVADTQYF.

The chain joins TRBV5-6 to TRBJ2-2, with 11 positions matching TRBD2. The V and J ends lost 1 base and 2 bases, in that order; junction bases with no gene match: 4. This CDR3 region has 17 residues. Germline V CDR1 and CDR2: SGHDT, YYEEEE. CDR3 sequence: CASSLPGLADNTGELFF. The CDR3 coding sequence is TGTGCCAGCAGCTTGCCGGGACTAGCGGATAACACCGGGGAGCTGTTTTTT.

The rearrangement links TRBV19 to TRBJ1-2; 11 bases match TRBD1. Germline-derived CDR1 and CDR2 are LNHDA and SQIVND (reference sequence). The CDR3 contains 17 residues. V was clipped by 1 base and J by 4 bases; unmatched bases: 8. The chain's CDR3 is CASSIGPGQGALYGYTF. CDR3 in DNA: TGTGCCAGTAGTATAGGCCCTGGACAGGGGGCCCTCTATGGCTACACCTTC.

V is TRBV28 and J is TRBJ2-7; perhaps D is TRBD1 or TRBD2 (5 bases each). This CDR3 spans 13 amino acids. In germline, CDR1 is MDHEN, CDR2 SYDVKM. V lost 3 bases to trimming and J lost 5 bases, with 11 bases between them. CDR3 loop: CASSLTGDHEQYF. CDR3 bases: TGTGCCAGCAGTTTGACCGGGGACCACGAGCAGTACTTC.

The gene calls are TRBV7-6 and TRBJ2-1; no clear D gene. The CDR3 has 12 amino acids. Trimming removed 5 bases from V and 9 bases from J, with 11 bases in between. CDR1 and CDR2 (germline): SGHVS, FNYEAQ. The CDR3 coding sequence is TGTGCCAGCAGCAGACTCAATACTGAGCAGTTCTTC. Translation gives CASSRLNTEQFF.

V usage is TRBV5-4 and J usage is TRBJ1-2; the D gene is possibly TRBD1 (5 bases). The CDR3 totals 15 residues. Trimming removed 1 base from V and 2 bases from J, with 12 bases in between. CDR1 and CDR2 (germline): SGHNT, YYREEE (reference sequence). CDR3 residues: CASSLRVEGNYGYTF. The CDR3 nucleotides are TGTGCCAGCAGCTTGAGAGTTGAGGGGAACTATGGCTACACCTTC.

About this clone itself: Other DNA sequences of this sample code for an identical CDR3. The V gene is TRBV18, the J gene TRBJ2-5; the D call may be TRBD1 or TRBD2 (5 bases each). The CDR3 consists of 13 residues. CDR1 KGHSH and CDR2 LQKENI come from the germline V gene. Trimming removed 3 bases from V and 5 bases from J, with 10 bases in between. In DNA, the CDR3 is TGTGCCAGCTCACCTAATGAGGGGGAGACCCAGTACTTC. It codes for CASSPNEGETQYF.

This clone was seen just once. The V gene is TRBV5-8, the J gene TRBJ2-7; 8 nucleotides match TRBD1. CDR1 is SGHTS and CDR2 is YDEGEE in the germline V gene. After removal of 4 bases from V and 2 bases from J, the junction contained 2 bases not matched to a gene. There are 13 residues in the CDR3. The CDR3 DNA reads as TGTGCCAGCAGCCGACAGGGGCCCTACGAGCAGTACTTC. Protein: CASSRQGPYEQYF.

The rearrangement links TRBV7-9 to TRBJ2-7, with D tentatively TRBD2 (5 bases). Germline CDR1 reads SEHNR; CDR2 reads FQNEAQ (reference sequence). CDR3 size: 16 residues. With 5 bases removed from V and 3 bases from J, the gap between germline ends came to 20 bases. The chain's CDR3 is CASSPLATGNSYEQYF. In nucleotides, the CDR3 is TGTGCCAGCAGCCCCCTCGCGACGGGAAATAGCTACGAGCAGTACTTC.

This chain connects TRBV4-2 to TRBJ1-2; possible D gene TRBD1, 6 bases. This CDR3 spans 16 amino acids. Trimming shortened V by 4 bases and J by 0 bases, and 15 bases separated the two germline ends. Germline V lookup: CDR1 LGHNA, CDR2 YNFKEQ. CDR3: CASSLGGQVSNYGYTF. The CDR3 DNA is TGTGCCAGCAGCCTCGGGGGGCAGGTTTCTAACTATGGCTACACCTTC.

The chain employs TRBV4-1 and TRBJ2-7, with D perhaps TRBD1 (6 bases). Germline V gives CDR1 MGHRA, CDR2 YSYEKL. CDR3 length equals 17 residues. V shed 1 base and J shed 0 bases, with 16 bases lying between them. DNA of the CDR3: TGCGCCAGCAGCCAAGGTACTCGGGACACCAACTCCTACGAGCAGTACTTC. This gives the protein CASSQGTRDTNSYEQYF.

In regard to this clone: Other DNA variants within this sample encode the same CDR3. This chain uses TRBV7-2 with TRBJ2-1; 13 nucleotides match TRBD2. The CDR3 is 15 amino acids. J was trimmed by 6 bases and V by 5 bases; bases with no gene match: 4. Per the germline V gene, CDR1 is SGHTA and CDR2 is FQGNSA. The DNA of the CDR3 is TGTGCCAGCAGCGACAGGACTAGCGGGAGCAATGAGCAGTTCTTC. Translation gives CASSDRTSGSNEQFF.

The genes are TRBV6-1 and TRBJ1-2; the D is unclear. With 2 bases removed from V and 6 bases from J, the gap between germline ends came to 34 bases. CDR3 length equals 21 residues. Germline-derived CDR1 and CDR2 are MNHNS and SASEGT. CDR3 amino acids: CASSESFRWVDLAGYLDGYTF. The CDR3 DNA is TGTGCCAGCAGTGAATCCTTTAGGTGGGTGGACCTAGCTGGGTACCTGGATGGCTACACCTTC.

This clone was picked up one time. The rearrangement uses TRBV28 and TRBJ2-1, with D perhaps assigned TRBD1 or TRBD2 (5 bases each). This CDR3 spans 14 amino acids. V was trimmed by 4 bases and J by 8 bases, leaving 15 bases between them. Germline V gene lookup returns CDR1 MDHEN and CDR2 SYDVKM. CDR3 amino acids: CASSYGGASDEQFF. The CDR3 DNA reads as TGTGCCAGCAGTTATGGGGGAGCCAGTGATGAGCAGTTCTTC.

The chain is built from TRBV7-8 and TRBJ2-3; D is unresolved. The ends were cut back, 0 bases at V and 4 bases at J, with 14 bases in the middle. Germline CDR1 is SGHVS and CDR2 is FQNEAQ. CDR3 size: 16 residues. CDR3 nucleotide sequence: TGTGCCAGCAGCTTAGCGCCTGGGCCCCGCGCAGATACGCAGTATTTT. Residues: CASSLAPGPRADTQYF.

The chain has TRBV19 and TRBJ2-7; D is unresolved. CDR3 length equals 15 residues. Deletions cut 8 bases from V and 3 bases from J, with 20 bases between. The germline CDR1 and CDR2 sequences are LNHDA and SQIVND (reference sequence). The CDR3 region is CASRAMTGSNYEQYF. DNA of the CDR3: TGTGCCAGTCGCGCTATGACCGGGTCCAACTACGAGCAGTACTTC.

The chain combines TRBV2 with TRBJ1-5; D is undetermined. The CDR3 has 13 residues. Trimming cost V 5 bases and J 6 bases, with 11 bases left between them. From germline, CDR1 is SNHLY and CDR2 FYNNEI. The CDR3 reads CASSRSLGQPQHF. The CDR3 DNA sequence: TGTGCCAGCAGTCGGAGCTTGGGTCAGCCCCAGCATTTT.

The gene calls are TRBV11-2 and TRBJ2-1; 8 positions agree with TRBD2. The germline CDR1 and CDR2 sequences are SGHAT and FQNNGV. With V trimmed by 5 bases and J by 0 bases, 3 bases remained unmatched. The CDR3 has 15 residues. The CDR3 is CASSVSGDSYNEQFF. The CDR3 DNA sequence: TGTGCCAGCAGCGTTAGCGGGGACTCCTACAATGAGCAGTTCTTC.

The chain joins TRBV5-6 to TRBJ2-6; no clear D. The V and J ends lost 1 base and 0 bases respectively, with 8 bases between them. This CDR3 region has 16 residues. The V gene's germline CDR1 is SGHDT and CDR2 YYEEEE. The CDR3 loop is CASSLRVYSGANVLTF. As DNA, the CDR3 is TGTGCCAGCAGCTTGCGGGTCTACTCTGGGGCCAACGTCCTGACTTTC.

J is TRBJ2-5 and V is TRBV21-1. TRBV21-1 represents a pseudogene. The CDR3 loop spans 14 amino acids. The CDR3 loop is CASGLGGIGETQYF. The CDR3 DNA reads as TGTGCCAGCGGGTTAGGGGGGATTGGGGAGACCCAGTACTTC.

The CDR3 spells CASSLWGTSAQETQYF. CDR3 DNA: TGTGCCAGCAGCTTATGGGGGACTAGCGCACAAGAGACCCAGTACTTC. This chain links TRBV7-2 with TRBJ2-5, with 10 bases matching TRBD2. CDR1 and CDR2 (germline): SGHTA, FQGNSA. The CDR3 is 16 residues long. V lost 2 bases and J lost 2; bases outside the gene matches: 5.